This TCR beta chain was documented in a study of blood T cell repertoires in COVID-19. Sequencing used immunoSEQ multiplex PCR; TCRdb keeps in-frame clones, though not all of them. The sample lists 150,000 to 200,000 clones, roughly nine tenths occurring once. There are 15 residues in the CDR3. Per germline, CDR1 SGHDT and CDR2 YYEEEE. As concerns this clone: The junction departs from germline at one end; a sequencing error may be responsible.

The material sequenced was peripheral blood. The chain is built from TRBV5-6 and TRBJ1-1, with D possibly matching TRBD1 (6 bases). The source of this sequence is a man between 60 and 75 years old with acute or convalescent COVID-19. The CDR3 DNA reads TGTGCCAGCACCTTGATCGACAGGCTATTATCTGAAGCTTTCTTT. It encodes CASTLIDRLLSEAFF.